This T cell receptor (beta chain) stems from a study of cytomegalovirus exposure and HLA in healthy donors. Study in general: The Caucasian-associated ancestry cluster contained approximately 81% of the roughly 400 genotyped donors.

Germline V gives CDR1 SGHRS, CDR2 YFSETQ. V was trimmed by 0 bases and J by 3 bases, leaving 6 bases between them. The CDR3 is 14 residues long. Whole-study results and caveats: Donors were assumed by presence/absence analyses to have roughly uniform sequencing depth.

As to this clone: The antigen is undetermined.

The PCR used 60 Vbeta and 13 Jbeta primers. Some clones are missing from TCRdb's copy, which holds only in-frame ones; the method was immunoSEQ multiplex PCR. The sample holds under 200,000 clones; around 80% are singletons and the top ten take approximately 6.8%. The material sequenced was PBMCs. This clonotype was obtained from a male donor in good health and CMV-seropositive. J is TRBJ2-2 and V is TRBV5-1; the D gene is possibly TRBD1 (5 bases). The CDR3 coding sequence is TGCGCCAGCAGCTTGGGACAGTACACCGGGGAGCTGTTTTTT. Translation: CASSLGQYTGELFF.